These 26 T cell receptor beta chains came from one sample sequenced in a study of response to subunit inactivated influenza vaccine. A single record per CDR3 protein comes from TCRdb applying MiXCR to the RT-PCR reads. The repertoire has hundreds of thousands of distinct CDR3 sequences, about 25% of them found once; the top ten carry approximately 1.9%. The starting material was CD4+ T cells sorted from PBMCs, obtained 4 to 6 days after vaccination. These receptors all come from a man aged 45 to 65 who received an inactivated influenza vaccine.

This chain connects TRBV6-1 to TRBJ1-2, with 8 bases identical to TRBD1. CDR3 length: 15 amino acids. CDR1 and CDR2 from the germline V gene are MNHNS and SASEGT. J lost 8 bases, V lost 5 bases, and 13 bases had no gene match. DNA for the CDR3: TGTGCCAGCAGTCAGGGGGCTTTGGGCAGAGCGGGCTACACCTTC. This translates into CASSQGALGRAGYTF.

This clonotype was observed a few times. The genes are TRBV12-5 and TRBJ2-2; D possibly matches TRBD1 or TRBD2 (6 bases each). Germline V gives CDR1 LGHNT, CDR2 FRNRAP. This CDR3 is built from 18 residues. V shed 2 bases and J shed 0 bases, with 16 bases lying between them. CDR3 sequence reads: CASGLRPLGGPNTGELFF. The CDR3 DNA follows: TGTGCTAGTGGTTTGAGACCTCTCGGGGGCCCGAACACCGGGGAGCTGTTTTTT.

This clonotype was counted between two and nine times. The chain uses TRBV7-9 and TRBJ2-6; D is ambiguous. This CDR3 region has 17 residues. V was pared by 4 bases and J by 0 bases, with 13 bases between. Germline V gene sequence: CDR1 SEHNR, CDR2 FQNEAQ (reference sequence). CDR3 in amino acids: CASSSNSGRSGANVLTF. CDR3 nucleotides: TGTGCCAGCAGCTCCAACAGTGGACGCTCTGGGGCCAACGTCCTGACTTTC.

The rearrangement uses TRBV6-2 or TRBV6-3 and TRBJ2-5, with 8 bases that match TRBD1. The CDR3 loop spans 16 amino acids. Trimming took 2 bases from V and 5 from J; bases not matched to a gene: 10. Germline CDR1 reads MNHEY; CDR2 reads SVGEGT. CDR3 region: CASSYIQDRVGETQYF. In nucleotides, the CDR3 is TGTGCCAGCAGTTACATTCAGGACAGGGTCGGGGAGACCCAGTACTTC.

In DNA, the CDR3 is TGCAGTGCTAGTCATTGGGGGCAGGGTTCACCCCTCCACTTT. Translated: CSASHWGQGSPLHF. The V gene is TRBV20-1, the J gene TRBJ1-6; weak D call: TRBD1 (6 bases). The V and J ends lost 3 bases and 9 bases respectively, with 15 bases between them. Germline V gene data show CDR1 as DFQATT and CDR2 as SNEGSKA (reference sequence). This CDR3 spans 14 amino acids.

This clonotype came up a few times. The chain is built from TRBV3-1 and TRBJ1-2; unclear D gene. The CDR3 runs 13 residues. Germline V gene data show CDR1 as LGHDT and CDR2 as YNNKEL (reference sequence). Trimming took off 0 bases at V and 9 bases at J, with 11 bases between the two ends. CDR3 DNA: TGTGCCAGCAGCCAAGATAGTCAGGCGCGCTACACCTTC. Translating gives CASSQDSQARYTF.

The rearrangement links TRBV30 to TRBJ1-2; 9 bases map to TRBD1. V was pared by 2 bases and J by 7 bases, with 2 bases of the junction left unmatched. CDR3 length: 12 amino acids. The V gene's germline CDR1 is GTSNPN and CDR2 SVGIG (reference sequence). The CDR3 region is CAWSRQGGGYTF. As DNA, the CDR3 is TGTGCCTGGAGTCGACAGGGGGGTGGCTACACCTTC.

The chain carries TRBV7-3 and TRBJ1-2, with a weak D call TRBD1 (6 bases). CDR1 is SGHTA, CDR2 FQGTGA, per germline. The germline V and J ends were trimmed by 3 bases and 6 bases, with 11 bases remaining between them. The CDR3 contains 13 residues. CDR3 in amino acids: CASSFTGKDGYTF. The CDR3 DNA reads TGTGCCAGCAGCTTTACAGGGAAGGATGGCTACACCTTC.

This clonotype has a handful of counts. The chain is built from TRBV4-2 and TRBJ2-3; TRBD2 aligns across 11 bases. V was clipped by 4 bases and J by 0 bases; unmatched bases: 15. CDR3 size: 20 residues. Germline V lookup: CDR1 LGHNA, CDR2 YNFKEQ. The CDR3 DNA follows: TGTGCCAGCAGCCCGTTTGGGGGGACTAGCGGAGCCTCTAGCACAGATACGCAGTATTTT. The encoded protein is CASSPFGGTSGASSTDTQYF.

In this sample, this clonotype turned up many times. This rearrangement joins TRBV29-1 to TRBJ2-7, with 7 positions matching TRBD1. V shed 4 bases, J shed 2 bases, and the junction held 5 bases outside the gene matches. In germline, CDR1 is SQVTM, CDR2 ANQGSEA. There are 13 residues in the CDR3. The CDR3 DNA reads TGCAGCGTTGTCCGACAGGGAGCCTACGAGCAGTACTTC. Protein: CSVVRQGAYEQYF.

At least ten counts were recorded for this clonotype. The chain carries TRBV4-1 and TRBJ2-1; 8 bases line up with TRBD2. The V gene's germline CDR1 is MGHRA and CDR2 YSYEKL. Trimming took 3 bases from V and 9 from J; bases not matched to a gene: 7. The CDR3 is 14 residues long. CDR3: CASSQPRRGVEQFF. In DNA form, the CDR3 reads TGCGCCAGCAGCCAGCCCCGGCGGGGGGTTGAGCAGTTCTTC.

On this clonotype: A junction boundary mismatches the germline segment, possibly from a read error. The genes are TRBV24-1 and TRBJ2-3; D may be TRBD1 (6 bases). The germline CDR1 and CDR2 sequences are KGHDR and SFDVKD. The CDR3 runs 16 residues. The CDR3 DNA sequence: TGTGCCACCAGTGATTTGCATGGGGACATAAGCGATACGCATTATTTT. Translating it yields CATSDLHGDISDTHYF.

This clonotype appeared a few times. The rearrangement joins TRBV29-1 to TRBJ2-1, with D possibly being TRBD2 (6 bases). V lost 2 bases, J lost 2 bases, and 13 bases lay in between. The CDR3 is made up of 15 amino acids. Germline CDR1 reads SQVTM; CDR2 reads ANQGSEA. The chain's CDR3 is CSVELLAETYNEQFF. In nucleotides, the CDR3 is TGCAGCGTTGAACTATTAGCGGAGACCTACAATGAGCAGTTCTTC.

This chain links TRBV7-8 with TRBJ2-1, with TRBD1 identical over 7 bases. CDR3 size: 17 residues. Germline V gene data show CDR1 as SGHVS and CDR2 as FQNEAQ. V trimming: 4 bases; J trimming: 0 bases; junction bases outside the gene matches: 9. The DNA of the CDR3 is TGTGCCAGCAGCTCTCCTCCCAGGGGGTACTCCTACAATGAGCAGTTCTTC. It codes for CASSSPPRGYSYNEQFF.

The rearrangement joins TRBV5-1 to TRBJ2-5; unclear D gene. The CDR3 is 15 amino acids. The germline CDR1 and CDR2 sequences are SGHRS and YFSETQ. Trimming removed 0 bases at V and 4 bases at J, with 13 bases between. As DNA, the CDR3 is TGCGCCAGCAGCTTGGGAGCCGTTTCCGGAGAGACCCAGTACTTC. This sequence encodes CASSLGAVSGETQYF.

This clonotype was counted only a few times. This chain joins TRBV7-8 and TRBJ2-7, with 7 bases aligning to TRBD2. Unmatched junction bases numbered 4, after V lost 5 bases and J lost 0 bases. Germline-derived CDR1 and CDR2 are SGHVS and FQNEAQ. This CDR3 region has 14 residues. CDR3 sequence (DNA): TGTGCCAGCAGCCGACTAGCTATCTCCTACGAGCAGTACTTC. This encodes CASSRLAISYEQYF.

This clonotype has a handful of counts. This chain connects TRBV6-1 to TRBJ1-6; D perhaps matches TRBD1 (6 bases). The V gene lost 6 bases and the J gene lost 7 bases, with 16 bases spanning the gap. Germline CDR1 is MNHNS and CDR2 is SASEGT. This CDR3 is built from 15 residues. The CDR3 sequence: CASSTPRDKNSPLHF. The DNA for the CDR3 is TGTGCCAGCAGCACCCCCCGGGACAAAAATTCACCCCTCCACTTT.

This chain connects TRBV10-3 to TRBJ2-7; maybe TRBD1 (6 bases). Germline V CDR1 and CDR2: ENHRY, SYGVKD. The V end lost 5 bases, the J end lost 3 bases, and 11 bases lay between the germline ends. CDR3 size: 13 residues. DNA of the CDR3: TGTGCCATCAGTCAGGGGACGGGCTACGAGCAGTACTTC. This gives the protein CAISQGTGYEQYF.

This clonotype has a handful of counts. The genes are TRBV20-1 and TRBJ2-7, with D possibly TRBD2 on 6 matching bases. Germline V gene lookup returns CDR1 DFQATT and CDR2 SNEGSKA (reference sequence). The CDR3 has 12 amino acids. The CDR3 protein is CRALSLEGEQYF. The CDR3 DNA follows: TGCAGAGCCCTCTCTTTGGAGGGCGAGCAGTACTTC.

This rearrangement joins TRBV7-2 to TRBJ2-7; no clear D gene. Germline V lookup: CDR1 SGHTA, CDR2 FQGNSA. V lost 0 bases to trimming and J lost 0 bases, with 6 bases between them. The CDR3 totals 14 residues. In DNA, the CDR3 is TGTGCCAGCAGCTTAGCTCACGCCTCCTACGAGCAGTACTTC. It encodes CASSLAHASYEQYF.

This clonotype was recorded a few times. The DNA of the CDR3 is TGTGCCAGCAGTCTTACTTCCGGGTCCTTCGGGAACACTGAAGCTTTCTTT. Amino acids: CASSLTSGSFGNTEAFF. The chain recombines TRBV12-3 or TRBV12-4 with TRBJ1-1; D unclear. Trimming took off 5 bases at V and 1 base at J, with 20 bases between the two ends. The CDR3 length is 17 residues.

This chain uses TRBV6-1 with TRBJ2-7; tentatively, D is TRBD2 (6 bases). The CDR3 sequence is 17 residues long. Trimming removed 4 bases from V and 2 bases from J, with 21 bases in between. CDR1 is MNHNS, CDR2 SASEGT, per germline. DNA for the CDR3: TGTGCCAGCAGTGGATCGTCTACAGCGCGGGGTCCCTACGAGCAGTACTTC. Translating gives CASSGSSTARGPYEQYF.

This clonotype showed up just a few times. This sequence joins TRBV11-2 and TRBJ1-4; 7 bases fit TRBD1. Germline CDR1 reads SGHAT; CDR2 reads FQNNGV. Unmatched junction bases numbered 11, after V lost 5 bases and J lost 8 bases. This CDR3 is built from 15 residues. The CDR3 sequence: CASSRLRGRGEKLFF. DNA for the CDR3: TGTGCCAGCAGCAGGTTAAGGGGGCGAGGAGAAAAACTGTTTTTT.

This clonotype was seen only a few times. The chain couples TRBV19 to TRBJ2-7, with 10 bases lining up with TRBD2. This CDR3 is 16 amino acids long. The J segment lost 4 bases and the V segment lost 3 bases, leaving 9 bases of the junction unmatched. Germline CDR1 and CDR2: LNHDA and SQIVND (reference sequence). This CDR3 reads CASSMRTSSGSYEQYF. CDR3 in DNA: TGTGCCAGTAGTATGAGGACTTCTAGCGGGAGTTACGAGCAGTACTTC.

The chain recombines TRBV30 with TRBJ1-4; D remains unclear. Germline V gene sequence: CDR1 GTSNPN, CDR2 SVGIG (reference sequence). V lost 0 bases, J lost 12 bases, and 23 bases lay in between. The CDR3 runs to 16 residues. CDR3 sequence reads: CAWSVRRTQVFGELFF. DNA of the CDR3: TGTGCCTGGAGTGTACGGAGGACGCAGGTGTTTGGGGAACTGTTTTTT. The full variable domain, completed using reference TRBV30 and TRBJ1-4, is SQTIHQWPATLVQPVGSPLSLECTVEGTSNPNLYWYRQAAGRGLQLLFYSVGIGQISSEVPQNLSASRPQDRQFILSSKKLLLSDSGFYLCAWSVRRTQVFGELFFGSGTQLSVL.

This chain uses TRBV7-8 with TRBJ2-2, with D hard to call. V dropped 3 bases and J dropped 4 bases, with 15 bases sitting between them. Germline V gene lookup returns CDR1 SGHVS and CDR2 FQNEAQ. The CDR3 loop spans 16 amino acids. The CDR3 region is CASSLARFVGTGELFF. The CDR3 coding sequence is TGTGCCAGCAGCTTGGCGCGGTTCGTTGGCACCGGGGAGCTGTTTTTT.